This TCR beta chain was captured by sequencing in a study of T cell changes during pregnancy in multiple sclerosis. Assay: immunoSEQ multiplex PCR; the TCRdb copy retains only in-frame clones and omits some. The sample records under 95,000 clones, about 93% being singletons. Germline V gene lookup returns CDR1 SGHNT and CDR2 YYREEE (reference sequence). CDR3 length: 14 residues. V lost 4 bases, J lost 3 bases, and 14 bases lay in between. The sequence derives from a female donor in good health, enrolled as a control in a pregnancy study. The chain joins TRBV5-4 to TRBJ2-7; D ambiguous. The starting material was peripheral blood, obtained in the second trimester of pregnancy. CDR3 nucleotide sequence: TGTGCCAGCAGCACCCCGACTGGCAACTACGAGCAGTACTTC. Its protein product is CASSTPTGNYEQYF.